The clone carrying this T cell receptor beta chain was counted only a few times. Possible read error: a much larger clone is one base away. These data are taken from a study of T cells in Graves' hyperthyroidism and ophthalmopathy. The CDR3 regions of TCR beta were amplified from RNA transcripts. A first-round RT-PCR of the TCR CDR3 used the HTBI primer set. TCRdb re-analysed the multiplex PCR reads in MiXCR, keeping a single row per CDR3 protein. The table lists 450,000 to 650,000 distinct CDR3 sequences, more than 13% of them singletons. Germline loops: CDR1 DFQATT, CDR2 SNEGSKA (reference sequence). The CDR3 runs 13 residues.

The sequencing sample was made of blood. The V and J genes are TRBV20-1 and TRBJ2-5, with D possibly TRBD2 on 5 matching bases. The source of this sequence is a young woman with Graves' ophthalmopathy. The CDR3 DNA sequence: TGCAGTGCTAGGAGCGGCGCTCAAGAGGCCCAGTACTTC. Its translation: CSARSGAQEAQYF.